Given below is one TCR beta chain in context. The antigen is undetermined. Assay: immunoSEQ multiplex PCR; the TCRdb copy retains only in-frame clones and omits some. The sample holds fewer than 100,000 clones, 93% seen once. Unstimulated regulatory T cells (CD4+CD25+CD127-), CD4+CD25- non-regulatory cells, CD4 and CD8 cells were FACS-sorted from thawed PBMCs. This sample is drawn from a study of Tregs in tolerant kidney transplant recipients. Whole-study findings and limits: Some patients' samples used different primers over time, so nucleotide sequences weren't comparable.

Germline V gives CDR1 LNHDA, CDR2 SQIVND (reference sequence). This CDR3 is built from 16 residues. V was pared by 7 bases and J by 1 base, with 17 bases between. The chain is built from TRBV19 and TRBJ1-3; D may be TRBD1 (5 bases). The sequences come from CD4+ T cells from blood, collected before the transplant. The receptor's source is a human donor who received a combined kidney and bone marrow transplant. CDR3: CASISTTEGSGNTIYF. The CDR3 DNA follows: TGTGCCAGTATTAGTACGACGGAGGGGTCTGGAAACACCATATATTTT.